The source of this TCR beta chain is a study of cytomegalovirus exposure and HLA in healthy donors. Study details: Within the Caucasian-associated ancestry cluster were 81% of the roughly 400 genotyped donors. The study's findings and limits: Reportedly, fewer N-insertions than the 666-donor mean appeared in an Asian-associated ancestry cluster in a later analysis.

Concerning this clone: Antigen specificity is unknown.

Germline V gives CDR1 LGHNA, CDR2 YNFKEQ. After removal of 8 bases from V and 5 bases from J, the junction contained 7 bases not matched to a gene. This CDR3 has 14 residues. This PCR relied on a set of 60 Vbeta primers and 13 Jbeta primers. This table comes from immunoSEQ multiplex PCR, and its TCRdb copy is limited to in-frame clones, with some not included. Its clone listing holds around 140,000 clones. Whereas donors were nominally healthy upon sampling, unrecorded immune exposures were probable. The chain combines TRBV4-2 with TRBJ2-1; 9 bases align to TRBD2. Sequenced: PBMCs. The TCR originated in a woman in her forties or fifties in good health and CMV-seronegative. The DNA of the CDR3 is TGTGCCAGCGCTCCTAGCGGGACTGACAATGAGCAGTTCTTC. Its translation is CASAPSGTDNEQFF.